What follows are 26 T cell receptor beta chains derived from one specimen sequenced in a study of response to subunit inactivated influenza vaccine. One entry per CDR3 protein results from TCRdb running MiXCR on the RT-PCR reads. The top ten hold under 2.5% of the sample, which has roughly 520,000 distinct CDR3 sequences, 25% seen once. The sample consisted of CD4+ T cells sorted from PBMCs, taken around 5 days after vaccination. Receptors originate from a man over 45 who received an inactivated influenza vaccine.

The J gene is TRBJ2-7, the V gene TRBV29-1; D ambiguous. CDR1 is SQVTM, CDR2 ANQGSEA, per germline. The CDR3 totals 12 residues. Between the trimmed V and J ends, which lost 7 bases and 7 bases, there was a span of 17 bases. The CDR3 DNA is TGCAGCGCCCGGATGCTGGGGTGGGAGCAGTACTTC. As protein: CSARMLGWEQYF.

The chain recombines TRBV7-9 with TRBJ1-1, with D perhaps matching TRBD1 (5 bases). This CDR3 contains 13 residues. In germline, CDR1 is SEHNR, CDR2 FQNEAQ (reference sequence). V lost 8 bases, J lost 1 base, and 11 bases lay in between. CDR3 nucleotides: TGTGCCAGCCAACTTAGGGGGAACACTGAAGCTTTCTTT. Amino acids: CASQLRGNTEAFF.

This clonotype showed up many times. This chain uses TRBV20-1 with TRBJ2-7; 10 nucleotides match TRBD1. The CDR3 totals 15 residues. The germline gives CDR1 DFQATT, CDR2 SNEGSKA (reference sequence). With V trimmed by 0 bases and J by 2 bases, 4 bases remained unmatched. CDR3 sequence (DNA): TGCAGTGCTAGAGATGGGGGGACAGGGGCCTACGAGCAGTACTTC. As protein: CSARDGGTGAYEQYF.

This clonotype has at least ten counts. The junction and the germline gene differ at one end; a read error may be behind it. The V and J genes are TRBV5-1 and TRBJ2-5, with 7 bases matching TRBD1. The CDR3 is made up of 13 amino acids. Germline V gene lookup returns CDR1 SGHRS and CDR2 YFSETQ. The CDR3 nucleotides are TGTGCCAGCAGTTTAGGGACAGAGGAGACCCAGTACTTC. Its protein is CASSLGTEETQYF.

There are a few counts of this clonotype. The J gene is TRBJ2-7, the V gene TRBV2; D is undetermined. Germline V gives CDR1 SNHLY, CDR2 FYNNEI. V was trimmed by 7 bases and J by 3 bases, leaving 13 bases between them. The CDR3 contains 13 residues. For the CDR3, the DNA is TGTGCCAGCAAAGAGGATTCGAGCTACGAGCAGTACTTC. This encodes CASKEDSSYEQYF.

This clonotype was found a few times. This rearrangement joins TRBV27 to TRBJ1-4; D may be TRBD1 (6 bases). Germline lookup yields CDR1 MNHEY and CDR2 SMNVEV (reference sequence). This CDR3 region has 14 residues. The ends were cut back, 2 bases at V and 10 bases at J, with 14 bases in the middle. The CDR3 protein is CASSLNRVGGKLFF. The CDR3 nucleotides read TGTGCCAGCAGTTTAAACAGGGTGGGAGGAAAACTGTTTTTT.

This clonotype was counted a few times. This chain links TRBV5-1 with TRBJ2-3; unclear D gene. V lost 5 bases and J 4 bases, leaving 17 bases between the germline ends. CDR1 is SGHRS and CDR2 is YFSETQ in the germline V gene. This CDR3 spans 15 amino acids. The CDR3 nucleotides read TGCGCCAGCAGGCAGAGATCTGGGTTAGCAGATACGCAGTATTTT. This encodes CASRQRSGLADTQYF.

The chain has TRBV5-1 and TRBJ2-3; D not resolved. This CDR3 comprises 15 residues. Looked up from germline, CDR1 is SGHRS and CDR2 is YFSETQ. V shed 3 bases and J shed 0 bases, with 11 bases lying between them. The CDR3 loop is CASSSQSFSTDTQYF. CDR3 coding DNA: TGCGCCAGCAGCTCACAGTCGTTTAGCACAGATACGCAGTATTTT.

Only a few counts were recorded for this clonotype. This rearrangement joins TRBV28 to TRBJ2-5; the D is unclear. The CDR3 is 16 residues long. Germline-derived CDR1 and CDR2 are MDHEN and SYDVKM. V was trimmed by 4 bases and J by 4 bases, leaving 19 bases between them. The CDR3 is CASSSVSRTSRETQYF. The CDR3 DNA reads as TGTGCCAGCAGTTCTGTTTCTAGAACCAGCCGAGAGACCCAGTACTTC.

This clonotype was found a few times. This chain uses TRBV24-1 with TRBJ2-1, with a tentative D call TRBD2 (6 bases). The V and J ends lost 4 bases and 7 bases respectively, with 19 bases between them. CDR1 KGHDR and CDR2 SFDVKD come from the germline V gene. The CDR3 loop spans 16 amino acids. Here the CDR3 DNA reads TGTGCCACCAGTGAGCGACCGGGACTCCTACAAAATGAGCAGTTCTTC. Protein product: CATSERPGLLQNEQFF.

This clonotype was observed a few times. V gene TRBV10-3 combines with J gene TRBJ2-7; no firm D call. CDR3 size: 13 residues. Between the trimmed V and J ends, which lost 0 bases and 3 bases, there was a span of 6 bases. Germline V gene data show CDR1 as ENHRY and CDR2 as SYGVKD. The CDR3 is CAISESGIYEQYF. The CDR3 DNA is TGTGCCATCAGTGAGTCGGGGATCTACGAGCAGTACTTC.

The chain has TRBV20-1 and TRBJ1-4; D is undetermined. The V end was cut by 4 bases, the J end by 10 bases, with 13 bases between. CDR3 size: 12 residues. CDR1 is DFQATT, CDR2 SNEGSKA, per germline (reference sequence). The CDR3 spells CSAKGSLGKLFF. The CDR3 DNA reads TGCAGTGCTAAGGGTTCACTGGGAAAACTGTTTTTT.

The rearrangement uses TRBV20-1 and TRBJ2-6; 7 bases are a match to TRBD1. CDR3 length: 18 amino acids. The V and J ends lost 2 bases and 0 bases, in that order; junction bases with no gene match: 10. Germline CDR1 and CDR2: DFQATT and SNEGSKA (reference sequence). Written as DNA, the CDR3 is TGCAGTGCTAGAAAACAGGGGCCCGGATACTCTGGGGCCAACGTCCTGACTTTC. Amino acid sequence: CSARKQGPGYSGANVLTF.

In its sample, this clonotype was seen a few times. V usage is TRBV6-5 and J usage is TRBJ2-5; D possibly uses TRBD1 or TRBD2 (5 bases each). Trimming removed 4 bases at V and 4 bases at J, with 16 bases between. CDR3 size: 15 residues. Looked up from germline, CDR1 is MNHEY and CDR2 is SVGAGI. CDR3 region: CASSSGTLVGETQYF. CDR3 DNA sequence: TGTGCCAGCAGTTCCGGGACGCTGGTTGGAGAGACCCAGTACTTC.

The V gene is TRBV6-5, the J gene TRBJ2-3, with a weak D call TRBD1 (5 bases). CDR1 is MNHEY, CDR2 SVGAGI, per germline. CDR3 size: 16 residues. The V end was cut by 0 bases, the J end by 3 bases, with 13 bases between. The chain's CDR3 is CASSYSSGMGTDTQYF. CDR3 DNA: TGTGCCAGCAGTTACTCATCAGGGATGGGGACAGATACGCAGTATTTT.

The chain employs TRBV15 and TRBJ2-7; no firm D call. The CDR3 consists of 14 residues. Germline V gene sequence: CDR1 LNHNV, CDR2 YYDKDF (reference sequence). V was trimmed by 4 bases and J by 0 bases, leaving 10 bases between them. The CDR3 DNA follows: TGTGCCACCAGCACCCAATTTAGCTCCTACGAGCAGTACTTC. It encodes CATSTQFSSYEQYF.

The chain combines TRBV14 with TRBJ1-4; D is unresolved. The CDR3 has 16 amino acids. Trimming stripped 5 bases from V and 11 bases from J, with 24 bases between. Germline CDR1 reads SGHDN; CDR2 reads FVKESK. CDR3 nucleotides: TGTGCCAGCAGCAAAAATCCGACGGATACGGTCTCTAAACTGTTTTTT. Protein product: CASSKNPTDTVSKLFF.

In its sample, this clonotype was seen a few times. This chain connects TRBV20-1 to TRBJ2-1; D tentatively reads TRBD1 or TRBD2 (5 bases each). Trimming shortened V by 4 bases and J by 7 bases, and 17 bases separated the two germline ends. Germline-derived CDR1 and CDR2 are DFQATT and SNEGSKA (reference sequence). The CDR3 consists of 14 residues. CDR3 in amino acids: CSAISGPSENEQFF. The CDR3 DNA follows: TGCAGTGCTATTTCGGGGCCAAGTGAGAATGAGCAGTTCTTC.

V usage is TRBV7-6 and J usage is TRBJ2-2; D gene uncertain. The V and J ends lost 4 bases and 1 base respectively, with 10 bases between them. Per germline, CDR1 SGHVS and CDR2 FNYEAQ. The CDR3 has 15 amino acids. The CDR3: CASSSQPRNTGELFF. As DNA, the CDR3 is TGTGCCAGCAGCTCCCAACCCCGGAACACCGGGGAGCTGTTTTTT.

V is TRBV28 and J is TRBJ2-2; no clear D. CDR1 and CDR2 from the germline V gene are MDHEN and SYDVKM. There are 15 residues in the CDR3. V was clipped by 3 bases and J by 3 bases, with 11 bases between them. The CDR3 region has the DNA TGTGCCAGCAGTTTCTCGGGCCCACACACCGGGGAGCTGTTTTTT. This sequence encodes CASSFSGPHTGELFF.

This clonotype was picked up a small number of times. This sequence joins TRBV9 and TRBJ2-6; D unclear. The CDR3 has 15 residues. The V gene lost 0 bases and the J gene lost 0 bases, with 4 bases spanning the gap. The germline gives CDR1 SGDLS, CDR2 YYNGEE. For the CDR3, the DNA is TGTGCCAGCAGCGTAGTACCCTCTGGGGCCAACGTCCTGACTTTC. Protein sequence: CASSVVPSGANVLTF.

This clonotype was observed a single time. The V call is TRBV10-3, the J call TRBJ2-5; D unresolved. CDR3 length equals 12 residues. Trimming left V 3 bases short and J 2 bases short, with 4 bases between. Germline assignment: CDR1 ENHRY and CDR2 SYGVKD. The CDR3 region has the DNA TGTGCCATCAGTGAAGGACAAGAGACCCAGTACTTC. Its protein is CAISEGQETQYF.

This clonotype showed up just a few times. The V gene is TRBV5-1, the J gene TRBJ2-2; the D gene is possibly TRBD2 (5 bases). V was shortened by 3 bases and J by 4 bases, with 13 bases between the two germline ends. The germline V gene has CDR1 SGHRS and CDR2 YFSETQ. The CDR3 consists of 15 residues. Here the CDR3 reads CASSSSGISTGELFF. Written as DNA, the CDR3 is TGCGCCAGCAGCTCGTCCGGGATAAGCACCGGGGAGCTGTTTTTT.

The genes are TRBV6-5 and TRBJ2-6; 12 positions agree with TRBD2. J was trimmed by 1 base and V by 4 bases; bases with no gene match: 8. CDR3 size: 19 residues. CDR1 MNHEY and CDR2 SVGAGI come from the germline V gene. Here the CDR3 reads CASSFFASGGASGANVLTF. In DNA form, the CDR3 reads TGTGCCAGCAGTTTTTTTGCTAGCGGGGGGGCTTCTGGGGCCAACGTCCTGACTTTC.

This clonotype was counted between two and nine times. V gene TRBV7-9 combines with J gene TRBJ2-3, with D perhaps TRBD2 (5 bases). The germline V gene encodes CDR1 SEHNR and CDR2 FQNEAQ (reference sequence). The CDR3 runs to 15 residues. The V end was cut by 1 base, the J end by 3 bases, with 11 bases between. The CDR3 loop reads CASSLGSGKTDTQYF. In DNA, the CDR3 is TGTGCCAGCAGCTTAGGTTCGGGAAAGACAGATACGCAGTATTTT.

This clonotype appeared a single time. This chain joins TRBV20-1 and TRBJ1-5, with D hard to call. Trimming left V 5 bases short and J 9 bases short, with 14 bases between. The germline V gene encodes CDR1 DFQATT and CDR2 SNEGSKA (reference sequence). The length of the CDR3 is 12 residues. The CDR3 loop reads CSAQQGLGPQHF. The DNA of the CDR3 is TGCAGTGCTCAGCAAGGGTTAGGGCCCCAGCATTTT.